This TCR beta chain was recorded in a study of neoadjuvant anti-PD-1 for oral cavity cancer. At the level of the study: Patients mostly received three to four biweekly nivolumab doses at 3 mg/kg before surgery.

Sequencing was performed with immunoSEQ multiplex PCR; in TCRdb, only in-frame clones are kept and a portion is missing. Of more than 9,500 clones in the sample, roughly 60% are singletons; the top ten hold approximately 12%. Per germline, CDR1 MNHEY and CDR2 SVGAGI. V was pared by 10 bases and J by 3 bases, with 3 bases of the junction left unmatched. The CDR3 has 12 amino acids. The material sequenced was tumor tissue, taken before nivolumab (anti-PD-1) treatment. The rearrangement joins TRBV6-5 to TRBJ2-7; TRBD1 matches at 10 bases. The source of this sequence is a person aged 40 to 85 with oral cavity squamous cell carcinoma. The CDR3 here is CAIGQGVYEQYF. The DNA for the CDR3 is TGTGCCATCGGACAGGGGGTCTACGAGCAGTACTTC.